The rows below give T cell receptor beta chains drawn from one sample of a study of shared T cell receptors in the human thymus. The repertoire was sequenced with immunoSEQ multiplex PCR; TCRdb's copy has only in-frame clones and lacks some. The sample comprises more than 550,000 clones, 70% to 90% of which are singletons, and 0.0095% to 0.011% rests with the top ten. These records were also assigned to another study, of human thymus T cells.

Sequencing was done on a sample of thymocytes. The receptors were gathered from a girl under three years old with a congenital heart defect. The CDR3 runs from the conserved cysteine through the conserved F or W. D genes are given only for firm matches. Expanded clones get a size class; other rows say once, few or many, or leave the size out.

TGTGCCAGCAGTTTGGGAGACACTGAAGCTTTCTTT	CASSLGDTEAFF	NA	TRBV28	12	TRBJ1-1	NA
TGCGCCAGCAGCTTGCGGACAGGGATGGGCTACACCTTC	CASSLRTGMGYTF	TRBD1	TRBV5-1	13	TRBJ1-2	NA
TGTGCCAGCAGCTTGTCAGCGGTAGGGGGCACTGAAGCTTTCTTT	CASSLSAVGGTEAFF	NA	TRBV5-6	15	TRBJ1-1	NA
TGCGCCAGCGGACAGGGTGTATATTCCTACAATGAGCAGTTCTTC	CASGQGVYSYNEQFF	TRBD1	TRBV5-1	15	TRBJ2-1	NA
TGTGCCAGCAGCTTAATGGGACTAGCAAACACCGGGGAGCTGTTTTTT	CASSLMGLANTGELFF	TRBD2	TRBV7-3	16	TRBJ2-2	NA
TGTGCCAGCAGTCCTACAGGGAACACTGAAGCTTTCTTT	CASSPTGNTEAFF	NA	TRBV7-9	13	TRBJ1-1	NA
TGCGCCAGCAGCCAAGATCAGGAACTAGCCAAAAACATTCAGTACTTC	CASSQDQELAKNIQYF	NA	TRBV4-3	16	TRBJ2-4	NA
TGTGCCAGCAGCTTGGGGCAGGGCTATGGCTACACCTTC	CASSLGQGYGYTF	NA	TRBV13	13	TRBJ1-2	once
TGTGCCAGCAGTTTGCAGGGGGCTAACTATGGCTACACCTTC	CASSLQGANYGYTF	TRBD1	TRBV28	14	TRBJ1-2	NA
TGCGCCAGCAGCCCCTCCCGGGGTCCCTCCTACAATGAGCAGTTCTTC	CASSPSRGPSYNEQFF	NA	TRBV4-1	16	TRBJ2-1	NA
TGTGCCAGCCGGGGCCGGGGACTCAGCTCCTACGAGCAGTACTTC	CASRGRGLSSYEQYF	NA	TRBV5-8	15	TRBJ2-7	NA
TGTGCCAGCAGTTTGGACGGGACCCCGGGAGATGAGCAGTTCTTC	CASSLDGTPGDEQFF	NA	TRBV28	15	TRBJ2-1	NA
TGTGCCAGCAGCACCGGATCCCCTGGACTAGCTCAAGAGACCCAGTACTTC	CASSTGSPGLAQETQYF	TRBD2	TRBV9	17	TRBJ2-5	NA
TGTGCCATCAGCGACTTCGACAGACCTCGGTCTAACTATGGCTACACCTTC	CAISDFDRPRSNYGYTF	NA	TRBV10-3	17	TRBJ1-2	once
TGTGCCAGCAGTTTATCGGGGCTGGCACAGGGGACCAATGAGCAGTTCTTC	CASSLSGLAQGTNEQFF	TRBD1	TRBV27	17	TRBJ2-1	few
TGTGCCAGCAGGAGTACGGGGGGTGGTCGACAGCCCCAGCATTTT	CASRSTGGGRQPQHF	NA	TRBV27	15	TRBJ1-5	few
TGTGCCAGCAGTCAACTCCGGCCTCCCCGGGGCACAGATACGCAGTATTTT	CASSQLRPPRGTDTQYF	NA	TRBV2	17	TRBJ2-3	NA
TGTGCCAGCAGCTTAAGGGGGCCGGTGACTGAAGCTTTCTTT	CASSLRGPVTEAFF	TRBD1	TRBV7-9	14	TRBJ1-1	NA
TGTGCCAGCAGCCCAACCGGGGGGGCAGGCACAGATACGCAGTATTTT	CASSPTGGAGTDTQYF	TRBD2	TRBV11-2	16	TRBJ2-3	few
TGCGCCAGCAGCTCCAGGGGGCTCGACAATGAGCAGTTCTTC	CASSSRGLDNEQFF	TRBD1	TRBV5-1	14	TRBJ2-1	NA
TGTGCCAGCAGCTGGACCGGGAGGGTAGGGGAGCAGTACTTC	CASSWTGRVGEQYF	TRBD2	TRBV7-2	14	TRBJ2-7	few
TGTGCCAGCAGCTTGGGGGACTCATGCTACACCTTC	CASSLGDSCYTF	NA	TRBV5-8	12	TRBJ1-2	NA
TGTGCCAGCAGCGTGACTTCAGCTTCGTATACGGCTGGAAACACCATATATTTT	CASSVTSASYTAGNTIYF	NA	TRBV11-2	18	TRBJ1-3	NA
TGTGCCAGCTCAGTTAGACAGGGTTTGTATGAAAAACTGTTTTTT	CASSVRQGLYEKLFF	TRBD1	TRBV18	15	TRBJ1-4	NA
TGTGCCAGCAGCATCAGGGGCCGGTCGCGTCAGCCCCAGCATTTT	CASSIRGRSRQPQHF	NA	TRBV21-1	15	TRBJ1-5	once
TGTGCCAGCTCACCACGGCCGCATTCACCCCTCCACTTT	CASSPRPHSPLHF	NA	TRBV18	13	TRBJ1-6	NA
TGTGCCAGCAGTGACGATCGGGGGGGCCAGTTCTTC	CASSDDRGGQFF	TRBD2	TRBV6-4	12	TRBJ2-1	NA
TGTGCCAGCAGGGACAACCATGGCTACACCTTC	CASRDNHGYTF	NA	TRBV6-5	11	TRBJ1-2	NA
TGTGCCAGCAGCTTACAGGGGGGGGAAGAAAAACTGTTTTTT	CASSLQGGEEKLFF	TRBD1	TRBV5-5	14	TRBJ1-4	NA
TGCGCCAGCAGCCAAGTAGGACCGGGACAGGGTAGTCAGCCCCAGCATTTT	CASSQVGPGQGSQPQHF	TRBD1	TRBV4-1	17	TRBJ1-5	NA
TGCGCCAGCAGCTTGGGACCTACCGGGGGGGGGCTGGAAGAGACCCAGTACTTC	CASSLGPTGGGLEETQYF	TRBD2	TRBV5-1	18	TRBJ2-5	NA
TGTGCCAGTAGTATAGTGAGCGGCGGGCAGGGGCCCAACTATGGCTACACCTTC	CASSIVSGGQGPNYGYTF	NA	TRBV19	18	TRBJ1-2	NA
TGTGCCAGCAGTTCGCGCCGACACGGCCGCTTTTTC	CASSSRRHGRFF	NA	TRBV6-1	12	TRBJ2-7	NA
TGTGCCTGGAAAGGCTGCGCCCGCCCCGCCCGGGACAGGGGCCCTAGGAACACTGAAGCTTTCTTT	CAWKGCARPARDRGPRNTEAFF	TRBD1	TRBV30	22	TRBJ1-1	once
TGTGCCAGCAGCTTCAGGGTCTCCTACGAGCAGTACTTC	CASSFRVSYEQYF	NA	TRBV5-6	13	TRBJ2-7	once
TGCGCCAGCAGCCAAGAGTTCAGCTCGGGGGCTTTCTTT	CASSQEFSSGAFF	NA	TRBV4-1	13	TRBJ1-1	NA
TGTGCCAGTAGTATAGATGGGCGGGGGCAGGGAGATACGCAGTATTTT	CASSIDGRGQGDTQYF	NA	TRBV19	16	TRBJ2-3	NA
TGTGCCAGCAGCCAAGAACCCAGATTGAAGATCTATGGCTACACCTTC	CASSQEPRLKIYGYTF	NA	TRBV14	16	TRBJ1-2	NA
TGTGCCAGCAGCTTGGGCGACACCGTAGCGGGGGGACCGTACGAGCAGTACTTC	CASSLGDTVAGGPYEQYF	TRBD2	TRBV5-6	18	TRBJ2-7	NA
TGCGCCAGCAGCTTGAGGTTCGCGGGGGCTAGCACAGATACGCAGTATTTT	CASSLRFAGASTDTQYF	NA	TRBV5-1	17	TRBJ2-3	NA
TGTGCCAGCAGTCTAAAGACAGATTCACCCCTCCACTTT	CASSLKTDSPLHF	NA	TRBV27	13	TRBJ1-6	NA
TGTGCCAGCAGCTTGCAGGGCTCTGGAAACACCATATATTTT	CASSLQGSGNTIYF	NA	TRBV5-4	14	TRBJ1-3	NA
TGTGCCAGCAGTCAAGAACAGGGGAACACTGAAGCTTTCTTT	CASSQEQGNTEAFF	NA	TRBV27	14	TRBJ1-1	NA
TGTGCCAGCGGCCAAAGGGGCCCCTTTGAGAACACCGGGGAGCTGTTTTTT	CASGQRGPFENTGELFF	NA	TRBV27	17	TRBJ2-2	NA
TGTGCCAGCAGCTTGGGACAGGGGGCAGGACTCTATGGCTACACCTTC	CASSLGQGAGLYGYTF	TRBD1	TRBV5-6	16	TRBJ1-2	NA
TGTGCCAGCAGCTCGACCCGTTACGTAAAAGCGGGGTTCACAGATACGCAGTATTTT	CASSSTRYVKAGFTDTQYF	TRBD2	TRBV7-9	19	TRBJ2-3	NA
TGTGCCAGCAGTTACTCCGGGAGTCAGCCCCAGCATTTT	CASSYSGSQPQHF	NA	TRBV6-6	13	TRBJ1-5	NA
TGCGCCAGCAGCTTGGCCGGAGGGGGCAATCAGCCCCAGCATTTT	CASSLAGGGNQPQHF	NA	TRBV5-1	15	TRBJ1-5	once